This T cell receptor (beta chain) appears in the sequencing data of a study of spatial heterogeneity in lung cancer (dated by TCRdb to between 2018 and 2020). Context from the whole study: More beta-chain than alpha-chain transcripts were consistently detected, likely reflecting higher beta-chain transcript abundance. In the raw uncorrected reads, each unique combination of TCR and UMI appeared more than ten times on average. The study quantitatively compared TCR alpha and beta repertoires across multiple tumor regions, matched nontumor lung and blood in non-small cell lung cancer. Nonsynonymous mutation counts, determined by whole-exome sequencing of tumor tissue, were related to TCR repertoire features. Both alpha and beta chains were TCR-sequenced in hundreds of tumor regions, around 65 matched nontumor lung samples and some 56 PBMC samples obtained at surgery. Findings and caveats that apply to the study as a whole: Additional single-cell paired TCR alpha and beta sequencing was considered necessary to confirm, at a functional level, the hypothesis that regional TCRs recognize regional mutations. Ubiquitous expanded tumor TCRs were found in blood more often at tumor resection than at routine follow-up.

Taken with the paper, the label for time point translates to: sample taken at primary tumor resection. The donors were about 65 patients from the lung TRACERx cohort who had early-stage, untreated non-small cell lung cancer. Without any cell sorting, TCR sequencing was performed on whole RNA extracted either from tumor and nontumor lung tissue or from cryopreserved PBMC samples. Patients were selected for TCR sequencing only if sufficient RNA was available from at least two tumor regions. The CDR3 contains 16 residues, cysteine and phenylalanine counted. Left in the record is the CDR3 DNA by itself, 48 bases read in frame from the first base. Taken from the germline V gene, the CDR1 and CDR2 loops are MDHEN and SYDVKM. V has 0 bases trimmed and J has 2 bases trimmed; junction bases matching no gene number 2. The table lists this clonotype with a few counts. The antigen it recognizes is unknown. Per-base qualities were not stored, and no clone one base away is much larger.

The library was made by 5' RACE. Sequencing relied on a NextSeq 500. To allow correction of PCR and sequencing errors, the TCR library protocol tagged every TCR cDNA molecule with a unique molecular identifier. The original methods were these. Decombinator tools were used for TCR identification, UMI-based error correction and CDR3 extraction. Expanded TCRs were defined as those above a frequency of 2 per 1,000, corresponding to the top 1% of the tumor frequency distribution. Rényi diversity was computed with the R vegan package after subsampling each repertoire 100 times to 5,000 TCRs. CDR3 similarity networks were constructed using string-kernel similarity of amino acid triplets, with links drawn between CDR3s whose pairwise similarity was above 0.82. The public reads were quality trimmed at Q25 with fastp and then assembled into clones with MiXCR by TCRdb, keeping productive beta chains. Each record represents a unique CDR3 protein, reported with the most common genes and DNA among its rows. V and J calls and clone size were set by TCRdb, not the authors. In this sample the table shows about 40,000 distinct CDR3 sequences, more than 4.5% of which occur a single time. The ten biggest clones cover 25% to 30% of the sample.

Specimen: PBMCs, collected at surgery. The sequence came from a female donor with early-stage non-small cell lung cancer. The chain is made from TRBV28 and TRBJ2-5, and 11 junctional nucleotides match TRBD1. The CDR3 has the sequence CASSLWDRGRQETQYF. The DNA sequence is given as TGTGCCAGCAGTTTATGGGACAGGGGGCGACAAGAGACCCAGTACTTC.